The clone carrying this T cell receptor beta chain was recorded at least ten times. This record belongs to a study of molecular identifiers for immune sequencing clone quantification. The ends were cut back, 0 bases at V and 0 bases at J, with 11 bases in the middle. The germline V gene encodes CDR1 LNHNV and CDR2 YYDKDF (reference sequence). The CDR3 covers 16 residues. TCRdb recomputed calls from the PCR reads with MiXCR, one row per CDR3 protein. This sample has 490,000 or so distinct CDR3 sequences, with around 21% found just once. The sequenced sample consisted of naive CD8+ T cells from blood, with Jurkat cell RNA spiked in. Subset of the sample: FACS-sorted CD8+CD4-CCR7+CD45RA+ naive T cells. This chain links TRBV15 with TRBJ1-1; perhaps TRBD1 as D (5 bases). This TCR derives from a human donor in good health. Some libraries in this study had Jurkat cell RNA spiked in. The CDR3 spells CATSRDWGGMNTEAFF. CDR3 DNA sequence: TGTGCCACCAGCAGAGATTGGGGGGGGATGAACACTGAAGCTTTCTTT.